The 8 T cell receptor beta chains below come from one sample, sequenced in a study of T cells in Graves' hyperthyroidism and ophthalmopathy (dated by TCRdb to the late 2010s). Library creation used multiplex PCR. The listed sequencing device is Illumina HiSeq 2000. The TCR beta CDR3 regions were amplified from the RNA transcripts. A first-round RT-PCR of the TCR CDR3 used the HTBI primer set with the Qiagen OneStep RT-PCR kit. TCRdb passed the public sequencing reads through fastp at Q25 and MiXCR, retaining productive beta sequences. Records with the same CDR3 protein are collapsed into one entry carrying the most frequent genes and DNA. This sample is represented by about 610,000 distinct CDR3 sequences; over 12% of them were singletons. Of the sample, about 3.9% falls within the top ten clones. Sequenced: blood. These receptors all stem from a woman between 35 and 50 years old with Graves' ophthalmopathy.

The table lists this clonotype with many counts. The V and J genes are TRBV19 and TRBJ1-5; TRBD1 matches 7 bases. Looked up from germline, CDR1 is LNHDA and CDR2 is SQIVND (reference sequence). The CDR3 runs 14 residues. Unmatched junction bases numbered 4, after V lost 6 bases and J lost 2 bases. The CDR3 sequence is CASRRQGGNQPQHF. The DNA for the CDR3 is TGTGCCAGTAGGAGACAGGGAGGCAATCAGCCCCAGCATTTT.

This clonotype was detected ten times or more. The V call is TRBV27, the J call TRBJ2-2, with a weak D call TRBD2 (6 bases). CDR1 is MNHEY, CDR2 SMNVEV, per germline (reference sequence). The CDR3 is made up of 15 amino acids. Trimming shortened V by 5 bases and J by 1 base, and 11 bases separated the two germline ends. This CDR3 reads CASSGWRENTGELFF. In nucleotides, the CDR3 is TGTGCCAGCAGTGGGTGGCGGGAGAACACCGGGGAGCTGTTTTTT.

The table lists this clonotype with many counts. V and J are TRBV11-2 and TRBJ1-1; D perhaps matches TRBD1 (5 bases). CDR1 is SGHAT and CDR2 is FQNNGV in the germline V gene. CDR3 size: 13 residues. Trimming took off 0 bases at V and 11 bases at J, with 13 bases between the two ends. This CDR3 reads CASSLDRKGTAFF. The DNA of the CDR3 is TGTGCCAGCAGCTTAGATCGTAAGGGGACGGCTTTCTTT.

This clonotype was recorded at least ten times. The chain carries TRBV28 and TRBJ1-1, with 8 positions matching TRBD1. The trim removed 4 bases at V and 3 bases at J, leaving 16 bases unmatched. Germline-derived CDR1 and CDR2 are MDHEN and SYDVKM. This CDR3 has 18 amino acids. The CDR3 reads CASSSQGALASGDTEAFF. The CDR3 DNA reads TGTGCCAGCAGTTCCCAGGGGGCGCTGGCGTCGGGGGACACTGAAGCTTTCTTT.

In this sample, this clonotype turned up many times. This chain joins TRBV28 and TRBJ1-2, with D maybe TRBD1 (6 bases). Trimming left V 10 bases short and J 5 bases short, with 8 bases between. The CDR3 covers 10 residues. Germline CDR1 and CDR2: MDHEN and SYDVKM. The CDR3: CAIQGYGYTF. The CDR3 DNA follows: TGTGCCATACAGGGATATGGCTACACCTTC.

This clonotype was detected ten times or more. The CDR3 protein is CASSLGGQAAYEQYF. The CDR3 DNA follows: TGTGCCAGCAGCTTAGGGGGACAGGCTGCCTACGAGCAGTACTTC. J is TRBJ2-7 and V is TRBV7-2; TRBD1 matches 8 bases. The germline CDR1 and CDR2 sequences are SGHTA and FQGNSA. The junction had 4 bases not matched to a gene; V was cut back by 1 base and J by 2 bases. This CDR3 region has 15 residues.

V usage is TRBV11-3 and J usage is TRBJ2-6, with no clear D. The CDR3 runs 20 residues. Trimming removed 1 base at V and 0 bases at J, with 19 bases between. The germline CDR1 and CDR2 sequences are SGHNT and YENEEA. CDR3 sequence: CASSLVRALVGSSGANVLTF. For the CDR3, the DNA is TGTGCCAGCAGCTTAGTAAGGGCCCTCGTGGGGTCCTCTGGGGCCAACGTCCTGACTTTC. The full variable domain, in which reference TRBV11-3 and TRBJ2-6 provide the parts outside the CDR3, is EAGVVQSPRYKIIEKKQPVAFWCNPISGHNTLYWYLQNLGQGPELLIRYENEEAVDDSQLPKDRFSAERLKGVDSTLKIQPAELGDSAVYLCASSLVRALVGSSGANVLTFGAGSRLTVL.

The rearrangement links TRBV12-3 or TRBV12-4 to TRBJ2-1; 13 nucleotides line up with TRBD2. This CDR3 has 19 residues. V shed 5 bases, J shed 0 bases, and the junction held 10 bases outside the gene matches. The chain's CDR3 is CASSPQTSGRLSSYNEQFF. Written as DNA, the CDR3 is TGTGCCAGCAGTCCCCAGACTAGCGGGAGGCTAAGCTCCTACAATGAGCAGTTCTTC.